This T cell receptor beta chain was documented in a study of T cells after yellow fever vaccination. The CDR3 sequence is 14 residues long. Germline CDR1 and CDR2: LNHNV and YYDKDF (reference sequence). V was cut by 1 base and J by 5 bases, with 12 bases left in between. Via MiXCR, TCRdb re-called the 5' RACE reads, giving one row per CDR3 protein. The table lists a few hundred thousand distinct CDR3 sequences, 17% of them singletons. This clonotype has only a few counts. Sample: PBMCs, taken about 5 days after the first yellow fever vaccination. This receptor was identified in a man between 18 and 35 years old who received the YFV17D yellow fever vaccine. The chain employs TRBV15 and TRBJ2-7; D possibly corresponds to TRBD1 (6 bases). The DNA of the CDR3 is TGTGCCACCAGCAGAGTTTCCAGGGGAAACGAGCAGTACTTC. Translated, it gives CATSRVSRGNEQYF.